These 19 T cell receptor beta chains were sequenced from one sample in a study of T cell changes during pregnancy in multiple sclerosis. Assay used: immunoSEQ multiplex PCR; TCRdb lists only in-frame clones, some missing. The profile shows 70,000 or so clones, 91% of them singletons. The source was peripheral blood, collected in the third trimester of pregnancy. These receptors all come from a female donor in good health, enrolled as a control in a pregnancy study.

This clone was observed a few times. This chain links TRBV10-3 with TRBJ1-5; D perhaps matches TRBD1 (6 bases). The V gene's germline CDR1 is ENHRY and CDR2 SYGVKD. This CDR3 has 13 amino acids. Trimming removed 11 bases from V and 0 bases from J, with 11 bases in between. The chain's CDR3 is CASGTYSNQPQHF. In DNA, the CDR3 is TGTGCCTCAGGGACATATAGCAATCAGCCCCAGCATTTT.

This chain uses TRBV28 with TRBJ1-5; possibly TRBD1 for D (5 bases). The V end lost 5 bases, the J end lost 5 bases, and 19 bases lay between the germline ends. Germline lookup yields CDR1 MDHEN and CDR2 SYDVKM. The CDR3 is 16 amino acids. CDR3 loop: CASSPHLAQGDQPQHF. The CDR3 region has the DNA TGTGCCAGCAGTCCTCATCTTGCTCAAGGGGATCAGCCCCAGCATTTT.

V usage is TRBV9 and J usage is TRBJ2-1, with TRBD2 identical over 7 bases. Per the germline V gene, CDR1 is SGDLS and CDR2 is YYNGEE. CDR3 length: 13 residues. The trim removed 0 bases at V and 6 bases at J, leaving 0 bases unmatched. CDR3 protein: CASSVGTSNEQFF. The DNA for the CDR3 is TGTGCCAGCAGCGTAGGGACTAGCAATGAGCAGTTCTTC.

The chain carries TRBV5-1 and TRBJ2-7; 7 bases line up with TRBD1. CDR3 length equals 14 residues. The V gene's germline CDR1 is SGHRS and CDR2 YFSETQ. The trim removed 3 bases at V and 4 bases at J, leaving 7 bases unmatched. The CDR3 region has the DNA TGCGCCAGCAGCTGGACCGGGACAGTATACGAGCAGTACTTC. This sequence encodes CASSWTGTVYEQYF.

This clone was observed a handful of times. The chain has TRBV11-2 and TRBJ2-7; D might be TRBD2 (5 bases). This CDR3 has 14 residues. V was cut by 1 base and J by 2 bases, with 9 bases left in between. Germline CDR1 SGHAT, CDR2 FQNNGV. For the CDR3, the DNA is TGTGCCAGCAGCTTAGGGACTGGGCCCTACGAGCAGTACTTC. It yields the protein CASSLGTGPYEQYF.

V is TRBV7-2 and J is TRBJ1-1; D is perhaps TRBD1 (5 bases). The ends were cut back, 4 bases at V and 8 bases at J, with 17 bases in the middle. The CDR3 is 14 residues long. CDR1 is SGHTA, CDR2 FQGNSA, per germline. CDR3 DNA sequence: TGTGCCAGCAGCTATATCAGGGAACTACCGGAAGCTTTCTTT. It codes for CASSYIRELPEAFF.

The rearrangement uses TRBV4-1 and TRBJ2-1; D is possibly TRBD2 (7 bases). Germline CDR1 is MGHRA and CDR2 is YSYEKL. With 0 bases removed from V and 0 bases from J, the gap between germline ends came to 12 bases. The CDR3 extends over 17 amino acids. CDR3 amino acids: CASSQDRGASSYNEQFF. CDR3 nucleotides: TGCGCCAGCAGCCAAGACCGGGGGGCTAGCTCCTACAATGAGCAGTTCTTC.

The chain joins TRBV5-6 to TRBJ2-7; 9 bases are a match to TRBD2. The CDR3 totals 16 residues. Trimming took 0 bases from V and 2 from J; bases not matched to a gene: 6. Germline V lookup: CDR1 SGHDT, CDR2 YYEEEE. The CDR3 DNA reads as TGTGCCAGCAGCTTGGGGGGGGGCGGGAGGGCCTACGAGCAGTACTTC. Translated, it gives CASSLGGGGRAYEQYF.

The V gene is TRBV7-9, the J gene TRBJ2-7; D is possibly TRBD1 (5 bases). Looked up from germline, CDR1 is SEHNR and CDR2 is FQNEAQ (reference sequence). V shed 5 bases and J shed 5 bases, with 19 bases lying between them. CDR3 length: 15 amino acids. CDR3 region: CASSPQGLISHEQYF. CDR3 sequence (DNA): TGTGCCAGCAGCCCTCAGGGTCTTATTTCCCACGAGCAGTACTTC.

The rearrangement links TRBV14 to TRBJ1-1; no clear D. The ends were cut back, 1 base at V and 11 bases at J, with 8 bases in the middle. Germline CDR1 and CDR2: SGHDN and FVKESK. The CDR3 loop spans 11 amino acids. The CDR3 nucleotides read TGTGCCAGCAGCCAAGGTCCCCGGGCTTTCTTT. Protein: CASSQGPRAFF.

CDR3 in DNA: TGTGCCAGCAGCCTTGGACAGGCCAGACCTAGCTCCTATAATTCACCCCTCCACTTT. Translating gives CASSLGQARPSSYNSPLHF. The V and J genes are TRBV14 and TRBJ1-6, with 7 bases identical to TRBD1. Trimming removed 4 bases from V and 0 bases from J; junction bases left unmatched: 12. CDR3 length equals 19 residues. CDR1 is SGHDN, CDR2 FVKESK, per germline.

The rearrangement links TRBV2 to TRBJ2-7; 7 bases match TRBD1. This CDR3 is 14 amino acids long. Germline V gives CDR1 SNHLY, CDR2 FYNNEI. The J segment lost 4 bases and the V segment lost 7 bases, leaving 10 bases of the junction unmatched. CDR3 coding DNA: TGTGCCAGCATGTATCGGACAGGTGAATACGAGCAGTACTTC. Amino acids: CASMYRTGEYEQYF.

The CDR3 here is CASSPWGQENTEAFF. CDR3 DNA: TGTGCCAGCAGTCCCTGGGGACAGGAGAACACTGAAGCTTTCTTT. The V call is TRBV6-5, the J call TRBJ1-1, with 8 bases identical to TRBD1. The CDR3 consists of 15 residues. V shed 5 bases and J 1 base; nucleotides not matched to a gene: 6. Germline CDR1 is MNHEY and CDR2 is SVGAGI.

The chain recombines TRBV27 with TRBJ2-3; the D gene is possibly TRBD2 (6 bases). V was shortened by 5 bases and J by 3 bases, with 15 bases between the two germline ends. CDR1 and CDR2 from the germline V gene are MNHEY and SMNVEV (reference sequence). This CDR3 has 15 residues. CDR3 coding DNA: TGTGCCAGCAGTCCCCGGGACTCCCAAACAGATACGCAGTATTTT. This encodes CASSPRDSQTDTQYF.

The V gene is TRBV2, the J gene TRBJ1-2; no definite D call. The ends were cut back, 7 bases at V and 1 base at J, with 10 bases in the middle. Germline values: CDR1 SNHLY, CDR2 FYNNEI. This CDR3 comprises 13 residues. The CDR3 sequence: CASNGGLNYGYTF. In DNA form, the CDR3 reads TGTGCCAGCAACGGCGGGCTTAACTATGGCTACACCTTC.

The V gene is TRBV5-1, the J gene TRBJ2-3, with 10 positions matching TRBD2. Losses at the gene ends were 3 bases for V and 1 base for J; bases not matched to a gene: 5. CDR3 length: 16 residues. CDR1 is SGHRS, CDR2 YFSETQ, per germline. The CDR3 region is CASSSSGTSGTDTQYF. DNA of the CDR3: TGCGCCAGCAGCTCATCCGGGACTAGCGGCACAGATACGCAGTATTTT.

The chain's CDR3 is CASSRNRAQEKLFF. The CDR3 DNA sequence: TGCGCCAGCAGCCGAAACAGGGCACAAGAAAAACTGTTTTTT. The V gene is TRBV5-1, the J gene TRBJ1-4; possible D gene TRBD1, 6 bases. The CDR3 runs to 14 residues. Germline V CDR1 and CDR2: SGHRS, YFSETQ. V lost 4 bases and J lost 8, with 15 bases in between.

The V call is TRBV27, the J call TRBJ1-6; 9 positions agree with TRBD1. With V trimmed by 6 bases and J by 9 bases, 3 bases remained unmatched. The CDR3 runs to 13 residues. Germline V gene data show CDR1 as MNHEY and CDR2 as SMNVEV (reference sequence). CDR3 coding DNA: TGTGCCAGCAGAGGGACAGGGAGTTCACCCCTCCACTTT. Protein sequence: CASRGTGSSPLHF.

The chain links TRBV6-5 to TRBJ2-3; 8 nucleotides align to TRBD2. CDR3 size: 15 residues. V shed 7 bases and J 4 bases; nucleotides not matched to a gene: 10. Germline values: CDR1 MNHEY, CDR2 SVGAGI. The CDR3 region is CASKAAGDVSDTQYF. CDR3 nucleotides: TGTGCCAGCAAAGCAGCGGGGGATGTCTCAGATACGCAGTATTTT.